The rows below give T cell receptor beta chains drawn from one sample of a study of blood T cell repertoires in COVID-19. Here immunoSEQ multiplex PCR was the method, and the copy in TCRdb shows in-frame clones only, minus some. Of over 250,000 clones listed, 70% to 90% are singletons. The sequencing input was peripheral blood. These receptor sequences come from a woman in her sixties or seventies with acute or convalescent COVID-19. Each CDR3 is given with its conserved first and last residue. D genes are given only for firm matches. Not all rows give a size; the values are once, few, many and, for expanded clones, a class.

j_call	v_call	clone_size	d_call	cdr3_nt	cdr3_aa
TRBJ2-3	TRBV4-2	-	TRBD2	TGTGCCAGCAGCCAAGTCGGAGCGGGGGGCCCCACAGATACGCAGTATTTT	CASSQVGAGGPTDTQYF
TRBJ2-7	TRBV12-3/TRBV12-4	-	-	TGTGCCAGCAGTTTAATGGGCAGCTTGGAGCAGTACTTC	CASSLMGSLEQYF
TRBJ2-1	TRBV24-1	-	TRBD1	TGTGCCACCAGTGATTTGAAGGCAGGGGGCGTGAGTGAGCAGTTCTTC	CATSDLKAGGVSEQFF
TRBJ2-7	TRBV18	once	-	TGTGCCAGCTCACCACTCGGGGTGGCATACGAGCAGTACTTC	CASSPLGVAYEQYF
TRBJ2-1	TRBV4-1	-	-	TGCGCCAGCAGCCAAGTAGTCCCAGCCAGGGACTACAATGAGCAGTTCTTC	CASSQVVPARDYNEQFF
TRBJ1-2	TRBV6-5	-	-	TGTGCCTCAGGGGTGGTAGGCGGCTACACCTTC	CASGVVGGYTF
TRBJ1-6	TRBV6-1	-	-	TGTGCCAGCAGTGAGCAGACAGGAATTAATTCACCCCTCCACTTT	CASSEQTGINSPLHF
TRBJ1-1	TRBV6-5	-	-	TGTGCCAGCAGTTACGGCAGGGACACTGAAGCTTTCTTT	CASSYGRDTEAFF
TRBJ1-1	TRBV3-1/TRBV3-2	few	-	TGTGCCAGCAGCCAAGGGACTAAGGCTTTCTTT	CASSQGTKAFF
TRBJ1-1	TRBV3-1/TRBV3-2	-	TRBD1	TGTGCCAGCAGGTTGGGACAGGGGGTTGAAGCTTTCTTT	CASRLGQGVEAFF
TRBJ2-3	TRBV6-5	-	-	TGTGCCAGCACCCTAGGGGGTGGGGGGGGGCAGTATTTT	CASTLGGGGGQYF
TRBJ2-3	TRBV2	-	-	TGTGCCAGCCGTTGGGCGGGGTCCACAGATACGCAGTATTTT	CASRWAGSTDTQYF
TRBJ1-2	TRBV5-1	-	-	TGCGCCAGCAGCACGGGTGGTGGCTACACCTTC	CASSTGGGYTF
TRBJ2-7	TRBV3-1/TRBV3-2	-	TRBD2	TGTGCCAGCAGCCAAAGCGCGGGGGGACCCTACGAGCAGTACTTC	CASSQSAGGPYEQYF
TRBJ1-5	TRBV10-3	few	-	TGTGCCACCCGCGGGGAGGTGAACCATCAGCCCCAGCATTTT	CATRGEVNHQPQHF
TRBJ1-1	TRBV6-6	-	-	TGTGCCAGCAGTTACTCGAGGCCCCACTTGAACACTGAAGCTTTCTTT	CASSYSRPHLNTEAFF
TRBJ1-6	TRBV2	-	TRBD1	TGTGCCAGCAAGCGAAATGGACAGGGGAATTCACCCCTCCACTTT	CASKRNGQGNSPLHF
TRBJ1-1	TRBV5-1	-	-	TGCGCCAGCAAACCCAACCCAGGCAGTATGAACACTGAAGCTTTCTTT	CASKPNPGSMNTEAFF
TRBJ1-5	TRBV18	once	TRBD1	TGTGCCAGCTCACCGGGACAGAGATTGAGGCAGCCCCAGCATTTT	CASSPGQRLRQPQHF
TRBJ2-1	TRBV11-3	-	-	TGTGCCAGCAGCCCGAGAAAGAATGAGCAGTTCTTC	CASSPRKNEQFF
TRBJ1-1	TRBV2	-	TRBD1	TGTGCCAGCAGTGGGGACAGACGGCGGTTCACTGAAGCTTTCTTT	CASSGDRRRFTEAFF
TRBJ2-1	TRBV18	-	TRBD2	TGTGCCAGCTCACCCTCTAGCGGGGGTATCGATGAGCAGTTCTTC	CASSPSSGGIDEQFF
TRBJ1-6	TRBV7-6	-	TRBD1	TGTGCCAGCAGCCCATCATCCCGGGACAGGGTGATCTTTGGATCACCCCTCCACTTT	CASSPSSRDRVIFGSPLHF
TRBJ1-2	TRBV29-1	-	-	TGCAGCGTCTCACAGGGAAATGGCTACACCTTC	CSVSQGNGYTF
TRBJ1-1	TRBV3-1/TRBV3-2	-	-	TGTGCCAGCAGCCAAGCCACTCGCTCTGAAGCTTTCTTT	CASSQATRSEAFF
TRBJ1-1	TRBV4-1	-	-	TGCGCCAGCAGCCAGGAGGTCCAAGGGGAAGCTTTCTTT	CASSQEVQGEAFF
TRBJ1-6	TRBV30	-	-	TGTGCCTGGAGTGTTGGGTTAGGGGATAGGGGCTATAATTCACCCCTCCACTTT	CAWSVGLGDRGYNSPLHF
TRBJ2-7	TRBV7-3	-	-	TGTGCCAGCAGCCGCGGGGCCCTCACTTACGAGCAGTACTTC	CASSRGALTYEQYF
TRBJ1-3	TRBV5-1	-	-	TGCGCCAGCAGCTTTGGACAGCGCGGAAACACCATATATTTT	CASSFGQRGNTIYF
TRBJ1-5	TRBV19	-	TRBD1	TGTGCCAGTACCGACAGGGGAAGTAATCAGCCCCAGCATTTT	CASTDRGSNQPQHF
TRBJ2-7	TRBV6-1	-	-	TGTGCCAGCAGTGAAGCCAGGAGGGGCGAGCAGTACTTC	CASSEARRGEQYF
TRBJ1-1	TRBV20-1	-	-	TGCAGTGCTAGACATGACACTGAAGCTTTCTTT	CSARHDTEAFF
TRBJ1-3	TRBV5-1	-	-	TGCGCCAGCAGCTTAGGGGAAGCTTCTGGAAACACCATATATTTT	CASSLGEASGNTIYF
TRBJ2-1	TRBV9	-	-	TGTGCCAGCAGCGTAGTCGGGACAAGGCAGCCTTACAATGAGCAGTTCTTC	CASSVVGTRQPYNEQFF
TRBJ2-4	TRBV19	-	-	TGTGCCAGTAGTATCGGGGACATTCAGTACTTC	CASSIGDIQYF
TRBJ2-3	TRBV7-9	-	TRBD1	TGTGCCAGCAGCCTCGGGACAGCCACAGATACGCAGTATTTT	CASSLGTATDTQYF
TRBJ1-5	TRBV2	once	-	TGTGCCAGCCGCCAAGATCTAGCTGGAAATCAGCCCCAGCATTTT	CASRQDLAGNQPQHF
TRBJ1-2	TRBV10-3	-	TRBD1	TGTGCCATCAGTGCAACAGGGGGCGAGGGCTATGGCTACACCTTC	CAISATGGEGYGYTF
TRBJ2-7	TRBV2	few	TRBD1	TGTGCCAGCAGCCGAACAGGGGGCCACGAGCAGTACTTC	CASSRTGGHEQYF
TRBJ1-5	TRBV2	-	-	TGTGCCAGCAGTCAAGGGCTGAATCAGCCCCAGCATTTT	CASSQGLNQPQHF
TRBJ1-5	TRBV19	-	-	TGTGCCAGTAGTACCCCGGACAGCAGCAATCAGCCCCAGCATTTT	CASSTPDSSNQPQHF
TRBJ1-2	TRBV5-4	-	TRBD1	TGTGCCAGCAGCTTGGCGGGGACAGGGTATGGCTACACCTTC	CASSLAGTGYGYTF
TRBJ1-1	TRBV7-3	few	-	TGTGCCAGCGGGGTCCGACGGGGGACTGAAGCTTTCTTT	CASGVRRGTEAFF
TRBJ2-1	TRBV14	-	-	TGTGCCAGCAGCCAAGACCTGGGCAGGGCCTACAATGAGCAGTTCTTC	CASSQDLGRAYNEQFF
TRBJ1-2	TRBV6-1	-	-	TGTGCCAGCAGTCGTTACAGGGAAGGAGGCTACACCTTC	CASSRYREGGYTF
TRBJ2-1	TRBV12-5	-	-	TGTGCTAGTGGTTTGGCCGGACAGCTCAATGAGCAGTTCTTC	CASGLAGQLNEQFF
TRBJ2-7	TRBV3-1/TRBV3-2	-	-	TGTGCCAGCAGCCAGGCTACGGCGGGAAGGGACGAGCAGTACTTC	CASSQATAGRDEQYF
TRBJ1-6	TRBV7-9	-	TRBD1	TGTGCCAGCAGTCCCCGGGACAGGGGATTTGGGTCACCCCTCCACTTT	CASSPRDRGFGSPLHF